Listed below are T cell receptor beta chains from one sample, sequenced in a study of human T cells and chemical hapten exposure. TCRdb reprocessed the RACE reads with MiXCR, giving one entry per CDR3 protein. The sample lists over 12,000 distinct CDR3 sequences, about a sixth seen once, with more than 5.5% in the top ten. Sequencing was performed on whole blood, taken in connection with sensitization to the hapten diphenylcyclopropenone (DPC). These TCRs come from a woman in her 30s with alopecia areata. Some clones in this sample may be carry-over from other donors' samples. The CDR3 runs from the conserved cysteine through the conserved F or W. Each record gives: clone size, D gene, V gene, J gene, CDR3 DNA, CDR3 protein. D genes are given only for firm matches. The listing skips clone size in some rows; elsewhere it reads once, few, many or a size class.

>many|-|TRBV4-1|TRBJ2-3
TGCGCCAGCAGCCAAGAGTCGCAGTCCGCGACAGATACGCAGTATTTT
CASSQESQSATDTQYF
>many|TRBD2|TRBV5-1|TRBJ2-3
TGCGCCAGCACCCCGAGCGGGGGGGCCTTAGATACGCAGTATTTT
CASTPSGGALDTQYF
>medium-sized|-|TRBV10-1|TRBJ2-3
TGCGCCAGCAGCGCGGCATGGACAGTCCCTCTAGCATTT
CASSAAWTVPLAF
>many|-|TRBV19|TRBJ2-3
TGTGCCAGTACCCTCGGGGGAACCACAGATACGCAGTATTTT
CASTLGGTTDTQYF
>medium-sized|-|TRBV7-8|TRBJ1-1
TGTGCCAGCAGCCCACCCCCTGGGGGGCTCAAAGCTTTCTTT
CASSPPPGGLKAFF
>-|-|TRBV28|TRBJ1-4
TGTGCCAGCAACCAACTACCAGCCGCAACTAATGAAAAACTGTTTTTT
CASNQLPAATNEKLFF
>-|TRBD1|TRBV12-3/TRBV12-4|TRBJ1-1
TGTGCCAGCAGTAAACAAGGACAGGGTCGCGCTGAAGCTTTCTTT
CASSKQGQGRAEAFF
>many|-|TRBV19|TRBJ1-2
TGTGCCAGTATAGGTGGACAGTACTATGGCTACACCTTC
CASIGGQYYGYTF
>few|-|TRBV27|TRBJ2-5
TGTGCCAGCAGACTCCTCACGGGCCGACAAGAGACCCAGTACTTC
CASRLLTGRQETQYF
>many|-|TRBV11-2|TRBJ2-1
TGTGCCAGCAGCTGGACAAAAGGCCCCTACAATGAGCAGTTCTTC
CASSWTKGPYNEQFF
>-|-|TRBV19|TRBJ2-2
TGTGCCAGTAGTTTCCCGAACACCGGGGAGCTGTTTTTT
CASSFPNTGELFF
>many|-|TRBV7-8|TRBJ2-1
TGTGCCAGCAGCTTAATGTTCGTGGGGTCTTACAATGAGCAGTTCTTC
CASSLMFVGSYNEQFF
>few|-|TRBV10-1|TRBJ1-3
TGCGCCAGCAGTGATAAAGGAAACACCATATATTTT
CASSDKGNTIYF
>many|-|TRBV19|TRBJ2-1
TGTGCCAGTAGAGGCCTAGCTTACAATGAGCAGTTCTTC
CASRGLAYNEQFF
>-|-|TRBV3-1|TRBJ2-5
TGTGCCAGCAGCCAAGAGACCCAGTACTTC
CASSQETQYF
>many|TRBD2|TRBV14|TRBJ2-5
TGTGCCAGCAGTTTCTGGACTAGCGGGAGCGGAGAGACCCAGTACTTC
CASSFWTSGSGETQYF
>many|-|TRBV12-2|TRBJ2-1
TGTGCAAGTCGCTTAGTATGGGCCGATGAGCAGTTCTTC
CASRLVWADEQFF
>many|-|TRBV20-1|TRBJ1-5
TGCAGTGCCTTAATTGATCAGCCCCAGCATTTT
CSALIDQPQHF
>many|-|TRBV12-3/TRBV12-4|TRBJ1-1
TGTGCCAGCAGCTCCACAGGGCGAGGCACTGAAGCTTTCTTT
CASSSTGRGTEAFF
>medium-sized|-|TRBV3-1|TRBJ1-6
TGTGCCAGCAGTCCACAGCTGGATTCACCCCTCCACTTT
CASSPQLDSPLHF
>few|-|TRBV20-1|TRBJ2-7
TGCAGTGCCGCCGATTCATACGAGCAGTACTTC
CSAADSYEQYF
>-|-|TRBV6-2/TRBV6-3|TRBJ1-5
TGTGCCAGCACCGATCCGGGGGGGTATAGCAATCAGCCCCAGCATTTT
CASTDPGGYSNQPQHF
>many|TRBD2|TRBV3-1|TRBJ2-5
TGTGCCAGCAGCTTACTAGCGGGGGGGTTTGAGACCCAGTACTTC
CASSLLAGGFETQYF
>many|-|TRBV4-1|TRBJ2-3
TGCGCCAGCAGCCCTACTGGAACAGATACGCAGTATTTT
CASSPTGTDTQYF
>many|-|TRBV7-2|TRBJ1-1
TGTGCCAGCAGCTTTTTAGCCGGGAGGGCTTTCTTT
CASSFLAGRAFF
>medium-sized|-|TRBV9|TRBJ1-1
TGTGCCAGCAGCGTAGTGGACAAGAACACTGAAGCTTTCTTT
CASSVVDKNTEAFF
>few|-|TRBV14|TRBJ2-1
TGTGCCAGCAGCCAAGAGATTGTGATGAATGAGCAGTTCTTC
CASSQEIVMNEQFF
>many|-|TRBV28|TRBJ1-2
TGTGCCAGCAGTTTCTTAGGCCAGGAGGATGGCTACACCTTC
CASSFLGQEDGYTF
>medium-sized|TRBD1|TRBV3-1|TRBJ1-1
TGTGCCAGCAGCCTCTCCATAAGGACAGGGGGCAACGCGGCGGAAGCTTTCTTT
CASSLSIRTGGNAAEAFF
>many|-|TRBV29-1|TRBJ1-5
TGCAGCGTTGTCGTCACCAATAGCAATCAGCCCCAGCATTTT
CSVVVTNSNQPQHF
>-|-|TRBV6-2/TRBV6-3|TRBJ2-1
TGTGCCAGCAGTTACCCCTTCGGGGGCTCCTACAATGAGCAGTTCTTC
CASSYPFGGSYNEQFF
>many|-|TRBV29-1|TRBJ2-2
TGCAGCGTTGGGCACCCCACCGGGGAGCTGTTTTTT
CSVGHPTGELFF
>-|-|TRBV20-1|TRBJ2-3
TGCAGTGCGGCGGGAAGCACAGATACGCAGTATTTT
CSAAGSTDTQYF
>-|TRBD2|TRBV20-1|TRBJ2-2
TGCAGTGCTAGGCGACCGGGACTAGACGGGGGCGGGGAGCTGTTTTTT
CSARRPGLDGGGELFF
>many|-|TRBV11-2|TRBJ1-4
TGTGCCAGCAGCTTAGGCCTGGGCAGGGTAGATGAAAAACTGTTTTTT
CASSLGLGRVDEKLFF
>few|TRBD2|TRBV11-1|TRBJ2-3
TGTGCCAGCAGCTTGGGCCCGGGACTAGCCACAGATACGCAGTATTTT
CASSLGPGLATDTQYF
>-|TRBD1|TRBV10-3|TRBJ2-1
TGTGCCATCACCGACAGGGCGTACTACAATGAGCAGTTCTTC
CAITDRAYYNEQFF
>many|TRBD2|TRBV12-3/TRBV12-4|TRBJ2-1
TGTGCCAGCACCAGCGGTGGTAGCGGGAGGACCTACAATGAGCAGTTCTTC
CASTSGGSGRTYNEQFF
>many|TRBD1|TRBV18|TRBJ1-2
TGTGCCAGCTCACCACCCGGGACAGGGGGTCTTTATGGCTACACCTTC
CASSPPGTGGLYGYTF
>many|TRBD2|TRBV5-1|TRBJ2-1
TGCGCCAGCAGCTTAAGCGGGGGGGCCTACAATGAGCAGTTCTTC
CASSLSGGAYNEQFF
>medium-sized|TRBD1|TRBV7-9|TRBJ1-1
TGTGCCAGCAGCTTAGCTAGTCCCGGGACAGGGCCCTGGGCAGCTTTCTTT
CASSLASPGTGPWAAFF
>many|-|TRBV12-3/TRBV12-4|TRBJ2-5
TGTGCCAGCAGCCCACCGCTAGGAGGGGAGACCCAGTACTTC
CASSPPLGGETQYF
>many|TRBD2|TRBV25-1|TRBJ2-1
TGTGCCAGCACCCAATGGTCGATAGCGGGATCCTCCTACAATGAGCAGTTCTTC
CASTQWSIAGSSYNEQFF
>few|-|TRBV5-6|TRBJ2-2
TGTGCCAGCAGTCCTCAGGGTCCCTCTCACACCGGGGAGCTGTTTTTT
CASSPQGPSHTGELFF
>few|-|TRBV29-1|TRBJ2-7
TGCAGCGTTGAATGGGGGTTCGAGCAGTACTTC
CSVEWGFEQYF
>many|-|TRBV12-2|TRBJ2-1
TGTGCAAGTCGCCCCATCAAACATTGGACTAGCGACTACAATGAGCAGTTCTTC
CASRPIKHWTSDYNEQFF
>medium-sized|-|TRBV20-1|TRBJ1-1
TGCAGTGCTAGAGATGGCCCCCGGGCGGAAGCTTTCTTT
CSARDGPRAEAFF
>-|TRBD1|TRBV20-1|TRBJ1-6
TGCAGTGCTATGGACAGGGATTCACCCCTCCACTTT
CSAMDRDSPLHF
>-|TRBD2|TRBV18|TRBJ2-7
TGTGCCAGCTCTAGAGCGGGATCCTCCTACGAGCAGTACTTC
CASSRAGSSYEQYF
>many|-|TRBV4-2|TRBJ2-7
TGTGCCAGCAGCCAAGAGGTGGGGACGCCCTCCTACGAGCAGTACTTC
CASSQEVGTPSYEQYF
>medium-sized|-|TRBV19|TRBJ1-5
TGTGCCAGTAACACTTCGGGTAAGGTTCAGCCCCAGCATTTT
CASNTSGKVQPQHF
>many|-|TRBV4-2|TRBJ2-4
TGTGCCAGCAGCCCAGGGGGGGGACTAGCCAAAAACATTCAGTACTTC
CASSPGGGLAKNIQYF
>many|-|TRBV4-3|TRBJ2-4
TGCGCCAGCAGCCAAGACCCCCCTAGCGCACTAGCCAAAAACATTCAGTACTTC
CASSQDPPSALAKNIQYF